This T cell receptor (beta chain) was sequenced in a study of identical twins listed by TCRdb under 2016. Study-wide context: To test whether fetal clonotypes persist, this study deep-sequenced TCR alpha and beta repertoires from monozygotic twins, from unrelated adults of various ages, and from cord blood. To rule out contamination, replicate twin experiments were performed at different times with different library preparation protocols. What the study reported, not specific to this receptor: Out-of-frame TCR alpha sharing in monozygotic twins was systematically underestimated by recombination models, whereas sharing between unrelated individuals was in agreement with the recombination models. Because the same donors could not be followed over many years, the conclusions depended on cross-sectional statistical analysis. Fewer insertions were carried by abundant cord blood beta clonotypes, a similar but weaker trend appeared in young adult naive repertoires, and no such trend appeared in memory repertoires. Invariant T cells such as MAIT and iNKT could partly confound zero-insertion analyses, although diverse VJ usage argued against such confounding for most clonotypes. Compared with coincidental sharing between unrelated individuals, an excess of low generation-probability sequences was observed among out-of-frame TCR alpha sequences shared between twins. In beta out-of-frame sequences, excess twin sharing was weaker, because having fewer shared sequences lowered the signal-to-noise ratio.

Receptor amplification or capture employed 5' RACE. The sequencer listed for this sample is Illumina HiSeq 2000. A universal primer binding site was introduced by template switching, and a unique molecular identifier was present in the final cDNA, enabling accurate counting of TCR cDNA molecules. First-strand cDNA for TCR alpha and beta chains was synthesized from specific primers in the conserved constant-segment region. To control for contamination, each cDNA library was double barcoded with a SMART-Mk sample barcode plus Illumina barcodes. TruSeq adapter sequences, together with Illumina sample barcodes, were added in two successive PCR steps. Sequencing of the TCR alpha and beta cDNA libraries was done on the Illumina HiSeq platform using custom primers. Turning to the authors' computational methods: MiGEC processed the raw reads to extract unique molecular identifiers, while MiXCR was used to determine the CDR3 positions. For each individual, recombination models were inferred using an EM algorithm with the repgenHMM and IGoR tools. The tcR package in R was used for shared clonotype analysis, with sharing normalized by the product of cloneset sizes. Out-of-frame nonproductive sequences were analyzed to study raw recombination free of thymic and clonal selection effects. In TCRdb, the public reads were trimmed at Q25 with fastp and aligned with MiXCR, with productive beta chains retained. Every CDR3 protein is listed once, alongside the most common genes and DNA of its rows. Clone size and V and J calls follow TCRdb, not the original study. The sample has some 690,000 distinct CDR3 sequences on record, approximately 22% of them singletons. The ten largest clones take up 4.3% of the sample.

Every donor was a healthy Caucasian. The twin cohort consisted of three pairs of female monozygotic twins, all aged roughly 18 to 29 years. Peripheral blood mononuclear cells were used as the source from which RNA for TCR libraries was isolated. On this clonotype: Its antigen remains unidentified. No much larger clone is present one base from it, and per-base qualities are unavailable.

The V and J ends are trimmed by 1 base and 5 bases, leaving 12 bases between them. Spanning cysteine to phenylalanine, the CDR3 consists of 15 amino acids. Only the CDR3 DNA stays, 45 bases, in frame from base 1. The germline V gene (reference sequence) supplies CDR1 SGHKS and CDR2 YYEKEE. In addition, the sample was reused for a study of T cells expressing NK-cell markers. As noted in the second study: Three sorted T-cell subsets (CD3+CD56+NKG2C+, CD3+CD56+NKG2C- and CD3+CD56-NKG2C+) from about 8 donors had their TCR beta-chain repertoires profiled. Among the eight sequenced donors, only one was HCMV-seronegative, while the other seven were HCMV-seropositive. In several experiments an anti-gammadeltaTCR antibody was added to restrict sorting to alphabetaTCR-expressing T cells. In six donors, the dominant CD3+CD56+NKG2C+ clonotypes were among the top 10 CD8+ clonotypes and accounted for about 1.0-7.5% of CD8+ T cells. Those dominant clonotypes were again the most abundant among CD3+CD56-NKG2C+ cells in a few donors, at roughly 25-60.1%. It remained unclear whether the expanded NKG2C-expressing T cell clones were specific for HCMV antigens. Randomly selected healthy volunteers, three men and five women, were used as the eight sequenced donors. A commercial ELISA kit detecting HCMV-specific IgG in serum was used to determine HCMV serostatus. For over five donors, bulk peripheral blood T-cell repertoires were also sequenced from unsorted PBMC. MIGEC was used to demultiplex reads and group reads by UMI, and MiTCR was used to assemble and quantify clonotypes. To exclude erroneous sequences, only TCR cDNA sequences supported by at least two reads were retained. The tcR package was used for downstream repertoire analysis, and clonotypes were matched between fractions using CDR3 nucleotide sequence together with V segment. VDJmatch was used to annotate antigen specificity against VDJdb, with one amino acid substitution in CDR3 permitted.

The V and J genes are TRBV5-5 and TRBJ2-2; matching of 5 bases hints at TRBD2 as the D gene. Material for sequencing was PBMCs. The receptor was derived from a woman aged 18 to 35 in good health. The CDR3 amino acid sequence is: CASSLLVEATGELFF. The DNA is TGTGCCAGCAGCTTGCTGGTGGAGGCGACCGGGGAGCTGTTTTTT.